This T cell receptor beta chain comes out of a study of T-cell reconstitution after alpha-beta-depleted transplantation in children. Germline values: CDR1 SGHDT, CDR2 YYEEEE. The CDR3 covers 16 residues. Deletions cut 2 bases from V and 3 bases from J, with 18 bases between. To note about this clonotype: The target antigen is unknown.

Unique molecular identifiers were used in preparing the TCRbeta library. TCRdb re-called the PCR reads through MiXCR, storing one row per CDR3 protein. Of about 830,000 distinct CDR3 sequences listed, roughly 16% are singletons. Study-wide results and limits: The main origin of T-cell counts and diversity one year after transplant was newly produced T cells. Expanded clones from the graft, numbering several hundred, reportedly supplied alpha-beta T cells about two months after transplant. Several patients had high TCRbeta diversity at day 60; it came from surviving recipient T cells and thymic progenitors.

The gene calls are TRBV5-6 and TRBJ2-7, with D unclear. The sequenced sample was PBMCs, mostly from graft donor cells, obtained 360 days after TCRalphabeta/CD19-depleted stem cell transplant. This receptor was obtained from a male patient between 10 and 17 years old who had a stem cell transplant for acute lymphoblastic leukemia, so the T cells may come from the graft donor. The CDR3 sequence: CASSLLIGGPYYEQYF. The CDR3 DNA sequence: TGTGCCAGCAGCTTATTGATAGGTGGCCCCTACTACGAGCAGTACTTC.